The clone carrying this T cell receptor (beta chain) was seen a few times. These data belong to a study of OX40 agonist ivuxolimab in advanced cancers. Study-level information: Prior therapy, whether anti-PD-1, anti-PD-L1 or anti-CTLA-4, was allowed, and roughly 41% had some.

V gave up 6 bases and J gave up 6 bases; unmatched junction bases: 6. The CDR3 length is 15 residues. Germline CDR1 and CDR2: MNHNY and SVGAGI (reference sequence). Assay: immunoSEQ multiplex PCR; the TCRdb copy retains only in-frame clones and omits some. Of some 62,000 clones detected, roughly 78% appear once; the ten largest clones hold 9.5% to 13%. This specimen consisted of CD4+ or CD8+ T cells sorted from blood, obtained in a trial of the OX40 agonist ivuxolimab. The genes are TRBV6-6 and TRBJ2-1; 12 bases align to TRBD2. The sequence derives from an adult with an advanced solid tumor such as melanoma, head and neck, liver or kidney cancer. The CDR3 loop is CASSPTSGSFNEQFF. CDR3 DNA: TGTGCCAGCAGCCCGACTAGCGGGAGTTTCAATGAGCAGTTCTTC.